This T cell receptor (beta chain) was obtained from a study of T cell repertoires in cytomegalovirus infection. TCRdb re-called the reads with MiXCR, one entry per CDR3 protein. The sample carries tens of thousands of distinct CDR3 sequences, more than 3% recorded once. This clonotype showed up many times. Germline assignment: CDR1 SGHAT and CDR2 FQDESV (reference sequence). Germline trimming cut 5 bases from V and 5 bases from J; bases unmatched to any gene: 4. The CDR3 loop spans 14 amino acids. The chain carries TRBV11-1 and TRBJ2-1, with TRBD1 identical over 9 bases. The sequence was collected from a human donor in good health (CMV status not recorded). Some clones in this sample may be carry-over from other donors' samples. The sequencing sample was made of PBMCs. CDR3 sequence: CASSDWDRDNEQFF. The CDR3 nucleotides are TGTGCCAGCAGCGACTGGGACAGGGACAATGAGCAGTTCTTC.